Listed below are T cell receptor beta chains from one sample, sequenced in a study of Graves' ophthalmopathy and Graves' hyperthyroidism. From the multiplex PCR reads, TCRdb called clonotypes with MiXCR, one entry per CDR3 protein. The table includes around 1.1 million distinct CDR3 sequences, less than 45% detected once. The sequencing sample was made of peripheral blood or thyroid tissue (not recorded which). Receptors originate from an adult man with Graves' hyperthyroidism. Both conserved end residues are part of each CDR3. A D gene is named only where the DNA matches it firmly. A row's size may be missing; if present it is once, few, many or a size class.

abundance,v_gene,d_gene,j_gene,CDR3nt,CDR3aa
-,TRBV5-1,-,TRBJ1-2,TGCGCCAGCAGCTTAGGGTCGTCGTCAATTAGCTACACCTTC,CASSLGSSSISYTF
many,TRBV7-9,TRBD1,TRBJ1-2,TGTGCCAGCAGCACGGACAGGGGGCATGGCTACACCTTC,CASSTDRGHGYTF
few,TRBV20-1,TRBD2,TRBJ2-7,TGCAGTGCTAGACTAGCGGGAGGCCTGTACTTC,CSARLAGGLYF
many,TRBV20-1,-,TRBJ1-5,TGCAGTGCTATTAGGACAGCTGAAGGCAATCAGCCCCAGCATTTT,CSAIRTAEGNQPQHF
few,TRBV2,TRBD2,TRBJ2-7,TGTGCCAGCAAAGGGACTAGCGGGGCGAGCATCTCCTACGAGCAGTACTTC,CASKGTSGASISYEQYF
few,TRBV4-2,-,TRBJ2-6,TGTGCCAGCAGCCAAGAATCAAGGGCAGGGGCCAACGTCCTGACTTTC,CASSQESRAGANVLTF
-,TRBV20-1,TRBD1,TRBJ2-7,TGCAGTGCTACTGCCGGGACAGGCACCTACGAGCAGTACTTC,CSATAGTGTYEQYF
few,TRBV7-9,-,TRBJ1-1,TGTGCCAGCAGCTTAAACCCGGGACCTATTATGAACACTGAAGCTTTCTTT,CASSLNPGPIMNTEAFF
many,TRBV7-8,-,TRBJ1-1,TGTGCCAGCAGCCGATTCTCAATGACAGCTAGAACCACTGAAGCTTTCTTT,CASSRFSMTARTTEAFF
-,TRBV27,-,TRBJ1-1,TGTGCCAGCAGTCCCGCGAGGGTAGGTGGAGCTTTCTTT,CASSPARVGGAFF
many,TRBV9,-,TRBJ2-5,TGTGCCAGCAGCGCCTGGGGAGGTCAAGAGACCCAGTACTTC,CASSAWGGQETQYF
many,TRBV12-3/TRBV12-4,-,TRBJ2-6,TGTGCCAGCAGTAACCGAGACTCTCGCTCTGGGGCCAACGTCCTGACTTTC,CASSNRDSRSGANVLTF
-,TRBV2,TRBD1,TRBJ1-6,TGTGCCAGCAGTGAAGCGGGACAGGTTGATTCACCCCTCCACTTT,CASSEAGQVDSPLHF
many,TRBV2,TRBD1,TRBJ1-5,TGTGCCAGTCAGGGGGGACACAGCAATCAGCCCCAGCATTTT,CASQGGHSNQPQHF
few,TRBV10-3,-,TRBJ1-2,TGTGCCATCAGCGGGGGGTTGGCGGATGGCTACACCTTC,CAISGGLADGYTF
many,TRBV19,-,TRBJ1-5,TGTGCCAGTAGTAACAGGCCCCGGTTACAGCCCCAGCATTTT,CASSNRPRLQPQHF
few,TRBV24-1,TRBD1,TRBJ2-2,TGTGCCACCAGTAGGACAGGGAGCCACACCGGGGAGCTGTTTTTT,CATSRTGSHTGELFF
-,TRBV7-2,TRBD2,TRBJ2-5,TGTGCCAGCAGCTGGGGGACTAGCGGGAGTGATCAAGAGACCCAGTACTTC,CASSWGTSGSDQETQYF
many,TRBV6-5,-,TRBJ1-1,TGTGCCAGCAGGACAACGGACCTGAACACTGAAGCTTTCTTT,CASRTTDLNTEAFF
-,TRBV7-9,TRBD2,TRBJ2-7,TGTGCCAGCAGCCAAGCTCCTAGCGGGAGGCACTCAACCTACGAGCAGCACTTC,CASSQAPSGRHSTYEQHF
many,TRBV10-3,-,TRBJ2-7,TGTGCCATCCAGGGGCCGACCTACGAGCAGTACTTC,CAIQGPTYEQYF
-,TRBV7-8,-,TRBJ2-2,TGTGCCAGCACCTGGTCAGGGGAGCTGTTTTTT,CASTWSGELFF
-,TRBV7-2,TRBD2,TRBJ2-2,TGTGCCAGCAGTTTACTAGCGGGCTCTTCCACCGGGGAGCTGTTTTTT,CASSLLAGSSTGELFF
-,TRBV7-2,TRBD1,TRBJ1-6,TGTGCCAGCAGCTTAGACAGGGGGCTTTCCTATAATTCACCCCTCCACTTT,CASSLDRGLSYNSPLHF
-,TRBV10-3,-,TRBJ1-5,TGTGCCACCCTCGACGGATATAGCAATCAGCCCCAGCATTTT,CATLDGYSNQPQHF
many,TRBV20-1,TRBD2,TRBJ2-2,TGCAGTGCTAGGGCGGGAGCGTACACCGGGGAGCTGTTTTTT,CSARAGAYTGELFF
many,TRBV29-1,-,TRBJ2-7,TGCAGCGTCGGGACCGCGAGCTCCTACGAGCAGTACTTC,CSVGTASSYEQYF
many,TRBV27,-,TRBJ2-7,TGTGCCAGCAGCTTTCGAGTTCAGGCGGCTACCTACGAGCAGTACTTC,CASSFRVQAATYEQYF
-,TRBV7-8,TRBD2,TRBJ2-2,TGTGCCAGCACCCCTAGCGGGAGAGGGGAGCTGTTTTTT,CASTPSGRGELFF
many,TRBV10-3,TRBD1,TRBJ1-2,TGTGCCATCAGTGACACCGACAGGGGGTCCTATGGCTACACCTTC,CAISDTDRGSYGYTF
many,TRBV6-5,-,TRBJ2-7,TGTGCCAGCAGCCCCAGGGTTGGCGAGCAGTACTTC,CASSPRVGEQYF
few,TRBV5-1,-,TRBJ1-1,TGCGCCAGCAGCTTACACCAAGTCGACCGGGTCCACGGGAACACTGAAGCTTTCTTT,CASSLHQVDRVHGNTEAFF
-,TRBV19,TRBD1,TRBJ2-7,TGTGCCAGTAGATCTGGGACAGGGGAGGACGAGCAGTACTTC,CASRSGTGEDEQYF
many,TRBV7-2,TRBD1,TRBJ2-5,TGTGCCAGCAGCTTAGTGGGCAGGGGGCGCCAAGAGACCCAGTACTTC,CASSLVGRGRQETQYF
many,TRBV20-1,TRBD2,TRBJ2-5,TGCAGTGCCGTTCCGGGGGGGGCAGGAGAGACCCAGTACTTC,CSAVPGGAGETQYF
-,TRBV4-1,TRBD1,TRBJ2-7,TGCGCCAGCAGCCTTATACCGGGACAGGGCGGGTACGAGCAGTACTTC,CASSLIPGQGGYEQYF
-,TRBV7-9,-,TRBJ2-7,TGTGCCAGCAGCTTAGCAGGGAGTATCTCCTACGAGCAGTACTTC,CASSLAGSISYEQYF
many,TRBV20-1,-,TRBJ1-2,TGCAGTGCTAGAGTTTGGGATACGGGAGGCTACACCTTC,CSARVWDTGGYTF
-,TRBV29-1,-,TRBJ2-7,TGCAGCGTCCCCAGGGGTGGCGAGCAGTACTTC,CSVPRGGEQYF
many,TRBV5-1,-,TRBJ2-7,TGCGCCAGCAGCTTGATGGGCAACGAGCAGTACTTC,CASSLMGNEQYF
-,TRBV29-1,-,TRBJ2-3,TGCAGCGTTGCCGGCGGAACTAGCACAGATACGCAGTATTTT,CSVAGGTSTDTQYF
many,TRBV18,-,TRBJ1-1,TGTGCCAGCTCACTCAATTCGGGGGGGACTGAAGCTTTCTTT,CASSLNSGGTEAFF
-,TRBV29-1,-,TRBJ1-3,TGCAGCGCCGCAACGGCAGAGACGGCCCATTTT,CSAATAETAHF
many,TRBV7-9,-,TRBJ1-2,TGTGCCAGCAGCTTAGGCGCAGTCGAGATTTATGGCTACACCTTC,CASSLGAVEIYGYTF
many,TRBV10-3,-,TRBJ1-5,TGTGCCATCAGGGCGGACCTCAATCAGCCCCAGCATTTT,CAIRADLNQPQHF
-,TRBV10-1,-,TRBJ2-2,TGCGCCAGCAGTGAGTCGATCACCGGGGAGCTGTTTTTT,CASSESITGELFF
many,TRBV10-3,-,TRBJ2-7,TGTGCCATCAGTGAGACTGGGAAGGACCACGAGCAGTACTTC,CAISETGKDHEQYF
many,TRBV2,TRBD2,TRBJ2-2,TGTGCCAGCCGACGACTAGCCGACACCGGGGAGCTGTTTTTT,CASRRLADTGELFF
many,TRBV5-8,-,TRBJ2-2,TGTGCCAGCAGCTTTGTCATCACCGGGGAGCTGTTTTTT,CASSFVITGELFF
-,TRBV11-2,TRBD1,TRBJ2-5,TGTGCCAGCAGCTTAGTCCTCGGGACAGCACAAGAGACCCAGTACTTC,CASSLVLGTAQETQYF
many,TRBV11-2,-,TRBJ2-6,TGTGCCAGCAGCTTAGTAAAGAACGTCCTGACTTTC,CASSLVKNVLTF
-,TRBV19,TRBD1,TRBJ1-1,TGTGCCAGTAGTATACAGGGGGACACGAACACTGAAGCTTTCTTT,CASSIQGDTNTEAFF
many,TRBV29-1,-,TRBJ2-2,TGCAGCGTGGGTGGGGGGGCAGGGCACACCGGGGAGCTGTTTTTT,CSVGGGAGHTGELFF
few,TRBV4-3,-,TRBJ2-7,TGCGCCAGCAGCCAGGAGGGGAGGGAGCAGTACTTC,CASSQEGREQYF
many,TRBV11-2,-,TRBJ2-7,TGTGCCAGCAGCCCCATTGGCTACGAGCAGTACTTC,CASSPIGYEQYF
-,TRBV28,-,TRBJ1-5,TGTGCCAGCATTCCCCCGGGGCGAAATCAGCCCCAGCATTTT,CASIPPGRNQPQHF
-,TRBV24-1,TRBD1,TRBJ1-2,TGTGCCACCAGTGATTTTGCGGGGACAGCCAGCTATGGCTACACCTTC,CATSDFAGTASYGYTF
many,TRBV4-2,-,TRBJ2-5,TGTGCCAGCAGCCAAGACTACGGGATGCCCCAAGAGACCCAGTACTTC,CASSQDYGMPQETQYF